This T cell receptor (beta chain) came from a study of T cells in localized non-small cell lung cancer. A word on this clone: Its antigen is not identified.

The assay was immunoSEQ multiplex PCR, and TCRdb's table has in-frame clones only and misses some. Of approximately 35,000 clones detected, 90% appear once; the ten largest clones hold around 4.5%. The study's findings and limits: Median detection of top 100 tumor clones in adjacent lung was around 57 clones. Longer survival (overall) was linked to higher T cell density in blood. Uninvolved adjacent lung showed peak T cell clonality, exceeding tumor. Sequencing was restricted to one tumor region; therefore, heterogeneity remains possible.

This CDR3 has 15 amino acids. CDR1 is MNHNY and CDR2 is SVGAGI in the germline V gene (reference sequence). V was cut by 3 bases and J by 6 bases, with 17 bases left in between. The specimen comprised peripheral blood, sampled before any cancer treatment. This TCR derives from a man aged 40 to 70 with stage I lung adenocarcinoma. V gene TRBV6-6 combines with J gene TRBJ2-5; D may be TRBD1 or TRBD2 (6 bases each). The CDR3 bases are TGTGCCAGCAGTTATAGTTTCGGGGGCTTACAGACCCAGTACTTC. Protein product: CASSYSFGGLQTQYF.